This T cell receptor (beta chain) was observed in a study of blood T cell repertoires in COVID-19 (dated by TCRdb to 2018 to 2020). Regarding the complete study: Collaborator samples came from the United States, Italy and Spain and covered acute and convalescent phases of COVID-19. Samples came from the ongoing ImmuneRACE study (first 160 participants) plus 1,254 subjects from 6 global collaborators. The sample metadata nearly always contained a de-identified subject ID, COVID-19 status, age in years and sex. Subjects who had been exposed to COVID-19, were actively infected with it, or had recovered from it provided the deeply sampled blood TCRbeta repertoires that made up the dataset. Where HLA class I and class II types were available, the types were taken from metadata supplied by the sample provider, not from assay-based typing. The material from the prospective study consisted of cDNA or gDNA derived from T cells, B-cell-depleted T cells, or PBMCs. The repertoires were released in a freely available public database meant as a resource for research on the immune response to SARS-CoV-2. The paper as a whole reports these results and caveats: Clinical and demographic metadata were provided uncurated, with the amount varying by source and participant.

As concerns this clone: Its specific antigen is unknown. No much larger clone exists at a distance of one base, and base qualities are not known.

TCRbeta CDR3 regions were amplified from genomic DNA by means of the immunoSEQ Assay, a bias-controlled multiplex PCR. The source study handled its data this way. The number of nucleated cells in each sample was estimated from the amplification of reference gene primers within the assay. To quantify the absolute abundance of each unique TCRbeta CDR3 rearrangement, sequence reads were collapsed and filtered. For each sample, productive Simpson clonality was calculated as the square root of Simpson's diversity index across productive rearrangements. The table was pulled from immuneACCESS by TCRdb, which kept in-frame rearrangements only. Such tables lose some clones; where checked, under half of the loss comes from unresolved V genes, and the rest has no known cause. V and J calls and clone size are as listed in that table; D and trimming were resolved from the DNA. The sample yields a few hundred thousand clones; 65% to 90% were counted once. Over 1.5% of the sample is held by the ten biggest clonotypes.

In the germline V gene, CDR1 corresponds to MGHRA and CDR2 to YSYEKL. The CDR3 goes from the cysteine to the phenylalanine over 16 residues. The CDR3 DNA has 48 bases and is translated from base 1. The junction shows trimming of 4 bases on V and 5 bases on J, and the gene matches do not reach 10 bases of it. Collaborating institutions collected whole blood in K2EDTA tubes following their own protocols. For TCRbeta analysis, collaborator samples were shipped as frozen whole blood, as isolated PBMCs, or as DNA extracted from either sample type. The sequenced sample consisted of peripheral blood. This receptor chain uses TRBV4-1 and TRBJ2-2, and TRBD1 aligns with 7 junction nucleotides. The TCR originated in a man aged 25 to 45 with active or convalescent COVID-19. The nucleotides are TGCGCCAGCAGCCCTTGGTATGGGACAGCAACCGGGGAGCTGTTTTTT. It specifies CASSPWYGTATGELFF.